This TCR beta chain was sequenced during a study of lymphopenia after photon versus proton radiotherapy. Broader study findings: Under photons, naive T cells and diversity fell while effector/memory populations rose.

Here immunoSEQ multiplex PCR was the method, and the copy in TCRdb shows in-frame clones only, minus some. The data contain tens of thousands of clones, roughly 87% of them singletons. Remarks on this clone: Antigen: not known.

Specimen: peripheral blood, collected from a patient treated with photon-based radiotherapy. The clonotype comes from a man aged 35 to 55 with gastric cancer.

CDR3 protein: CATGGLAGSYNEQFF. The CDR3 DNA sequence: TGTGCCACCGGGGGACTAGCGGGCTCCTACAATGAGCAGTTCTTC. This chain connects TRBV19 to TRBJ2-1; 12 positions match TRBD2. Germline CDR1 LNHDA, CDR2 SQIVND (reference sequence). The CDR3 spans 15 residues. V shed 10 bases and J 0 bases; nucleotides not matched to a gene: 4.